This T cell receptor (beta chain) is drawn from a study of T cell responses to AZD1222 COVID-19 vaccine. This CDR3 has 15 residues. V dropped 1 base and J dropped 3 bases, with 13 bases sitting between them. Germline CDR1 is SGHDT and CDR2 is YYEEEE. In this sample, this clone turned up a few times. Its antigen remains unidentified. The study, taken as a whole, reports: Following two doses of AZD1222, Spike-specific TCR breadth and depth rose. Spike was spanned by vaccine-associated CD4 TCRs, which were dominant at 160-218 and 743-854. A mostly white British donor set with more females was recruited, and clonal diversity was possibly underestimated. Nearly half of spike-specific TCRs reportedly go after variant regions that carry no mutations.

Libraries were prepared by immunoSEQ multiplex PCR; TCRdb keeps only in-frame clonotypes and omits some of them. This table holds some 49,000 clones, over 60% found once. The V and J genes are TRBV5-6 and TRBJ1-2; a possible D gene is TRBD1 (5 bases). The TCR comes from an adult in good health. This material consisted of peripheral blood, taken on day 0 of AZD1222 vaccination. The CDR3 here is CASSLLGQLDYGYTF. In DNA form, the CDR3 reads TGTGCCAGCAGCTTGTTGGGGCAGTTGGACTATGGCTACACCTTC.